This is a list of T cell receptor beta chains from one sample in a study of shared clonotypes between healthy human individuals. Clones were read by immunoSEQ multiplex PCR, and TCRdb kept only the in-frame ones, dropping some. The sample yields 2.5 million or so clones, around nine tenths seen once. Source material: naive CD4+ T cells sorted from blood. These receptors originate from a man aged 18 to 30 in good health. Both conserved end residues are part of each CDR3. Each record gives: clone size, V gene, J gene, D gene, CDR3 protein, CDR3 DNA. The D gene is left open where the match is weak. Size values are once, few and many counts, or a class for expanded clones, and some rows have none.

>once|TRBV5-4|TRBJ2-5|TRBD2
CASSITSGSKETQYF
TGTGCCAGCAGTATTACTAGCGGGAGTAAAGAGACCCAGTACTTC
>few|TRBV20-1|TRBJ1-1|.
CSARGAEAFF
TGCAGTGCTAGAGGGGCTGAAGCTTTCTTT
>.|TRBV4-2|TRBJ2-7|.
CASSQDGSYEQYF
TGTGCCAGCAGCCAAGATGGATCCTACGAGCAGTACTTC
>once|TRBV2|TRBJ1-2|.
CASSPGQLYGYTF
TGTGCCAGCAGTCCGGGACAACTATATGGCTACACCTTC
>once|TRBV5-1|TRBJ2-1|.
CASSPQGEEYNEQFF
TGCGCCAGCAGCCCGCAGGGGGAGGAATACAATGAGCAGTTCTTC
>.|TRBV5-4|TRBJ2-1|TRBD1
CASSRDSSSYNEQFF
TGTGCCAGCAGTCGGGACAGTAGCTCCTACAATGAGCAGTTCTTC
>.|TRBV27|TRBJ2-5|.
CASSTRETQYF
TGTGCCAGCAGCACCCGGGAGACCCAGTACTTC
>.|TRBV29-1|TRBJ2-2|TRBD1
CSVVGGQGAYGELFF
TGCAGCGTTGTAGGGGGACAGGGGGCGTACGGGGAGCTGTTTTTT
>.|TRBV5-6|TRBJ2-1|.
CASSSTGYNEQFF
TGTGCCAGCAGCTCGACAGGCTACAATGAGCAGTTCTTC
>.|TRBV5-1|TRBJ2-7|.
CASSLERSIDEQYF
TGCGCCAGCAGCTTGGAACGGTCGATCGACGAGCAGTACTTC
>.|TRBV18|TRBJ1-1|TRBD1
CASSPSTGGMNTEAFF
TGTGCCAGCTCACCTTCGACAGGGGGCATGAACACTGAAGCTTTCTTT
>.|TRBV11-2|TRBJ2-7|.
CASSFEPNFYEQYF
TGTGCCAGCAGTTTTGAGCCGAATTTCTACGAGCAGTACTTC
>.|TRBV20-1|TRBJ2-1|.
CSALGNEQFF
TGCAGCGCCCTTGGGAATGAGCAGTTCTTC
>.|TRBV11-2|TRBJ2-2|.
CASSSYGETGELFF
TGTGCCAGCAGCTCATATGGGGAAACCGGGGAGCTGTTTTTT
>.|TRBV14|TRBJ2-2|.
CASSQVRGAGELFF
TGTGCCAGCAGCCAAGTGAGGGGGGCCGGGGAGCTGTTTTTT
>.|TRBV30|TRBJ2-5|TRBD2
CAWSVASGGYQETQYF
TGTGCCTGGAGTGTCGCTAGCGGGGGGTACCAAGAGACCCAGTACTTC
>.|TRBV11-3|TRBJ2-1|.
CASSILAANEQFF
TGTGCCAGCAGCATACTAGCAGCCAATGAGCAGTTCTTC